This T cell receptor (beta chain) comes out of a study of CD8+ T cells in alopecia areata. For the study at large: Treated patients swallowed 5 to 10 mg of oral tofacitinib twice daily. Tofacitinib ran for 6 to 18 months before 6 months off drug.

The study, taken as a whole, reports: Alopecia totalis/universalis scalp especially showed more expanded CD8+ clones than normal scalp.

RNA, once extracted, was reverse transcribed into cDNA for use as the sequencing template. Profiling relied on immunoSEQ multiplex PCR, and the TCRdb table lists in-frame clones only, not all of them. Of 200,000 to 250,000 clones in the sample, approximately 57% were seen once. Indicated treatment: oral pan-JAK inhibitor, 5-10 mg twice daily. This CDR3 has 15 residues. Germline assignment: CDR1 SGHTA and CDR2 FQGNSA. Trimming removed 5 bases from V and 1 base from J, with 12 bases in between. To note about this clone: The antigen is not known.

This clonotype was obtained from a human donor with alopecia areata. The sequencing here drew on CD4+ T cells sorted from blood, taken at week 4, from a patient treated with tofacitinib. The J gene is TRBJ2-1, the V gene TRBV7-2; D is uncertain. In nucleotides, the CDR3 is TGTGCCAGCAGCCCGGCAGGTACATCCTACAATGAGCAGTTCTTC. Its translation is CASSPAGTSYNEQFF.